Reported below is one T cell receptor beta chain. Its antigen is unknown. This sample was included in a study of T cell responses to AZD1222 COVID-19 vaccine. Across the study: Samples with a second dose at about 4 or about 12 weeks were pooled together.

V was cut by 0 bases and J by 4 bases, with 0 bases left in between. This CDR3 is built from 11 residues. The germline V gene has CDR1 SGHNT and CDR2 YYREEE (reference sequence). The data were produced by immunoSEQ multiplex PCR, yet TCRdb's version contains in-frame clones alone and is incomplete. The table lists around 150,000 clones, roughly 89% of them singletons. Whole-study results and caveats: Spike was spanned by vaccine-associated CD4 TCRs, with dominance at 160-218 and 743-854. White British people made up most donors, females outnumbered males, and clonal diversity was possibly underestimated. Reports say nearly half of spike-specific TCRs go after unmutated variant regions.

The sequencing here drew on peripheral blood, taken on day 0 of AZD1222 vaccination. The chain carries TRBV5-4 and TRBJ2-3; D call uncertain. The clonotype was recovered from an adult in good health. CDR3 sequence: CASSLADTQYF. CDR3 nucleotides: TGTGCCAGCAGCTTGGCAGATACGCAGTATTTT.